One and the same sample provided the 15 T cell receptor beta chains below, sequenced in a study of cytomegalovirus exposure and HLA in healthy donors. The PCR made use of 60 Vbeta and 13 Jbeta primers. Here immunoSEQ multiplex PCR was the method, and the copy in TCRdb shows in-frame clones only, minus some. The sample lists 150,000 to 200,000 clones, around 62% occurring once. Material: PBMCs. The receptors shown here come from a man aged 40-49 years in good health and CMV-seronegative.

This chain links TRBV7-2 with TRBJ1-2; a weak D match, TRBD1 (6 bases). V lost 5 bases and J lost 0, with 7 bases in between. Germline V gene sequence: CDR1 SGHTA, CDR2 FQGNSA. This CDR3 has 13 residues. DNA for the CDR3: TGTGCCAGCAGCCCAGGGGCTAACTATGGCTACACCTTC. As protein: CASSPGANYGYTF.

CDR3 amino acids: CASSLGADQPPYNEQFF. In DNA form, the CDR3 reads TGTGCCAGCAGCTTAGGGGCCGACCAACCACCTTACAATGAGCAGTTCTTC. V gene TRBV7-2 combines with J gene TRBJ2-1; D uncertain. V was cut by 1 base and J by 4 bases, with 17 bases left in between. Germline CDR1 reads SGHTA; CDR2 reads FQGNSA. CDR3 length: 17 amino acids.

This clone was found once. One end of the junction varies from germline; a read error may be responsible. This chain links TRBV6-1 with TRBJ2-7; 7 bases map to TRBD1. The V gene's germline CDR1 is MNHNS and CDR2 SASEGT. The CDR3 length is 12 residues. Written as DNA, the CDR3 is TGTGCCAGCAGCGAAGGGGGCGCGTACCCGTACTTC. This codes for CASSEGGAYPYF.

V gene TRBV7-2 combines with J gene TRBJ2-7, with 9 nucleotides matching TRBD2. Germline loops: CDR1 SGHTA, CDR2 FQGNSA. V shed 5 bases and J 3 bases; nucleotides not matched to a gene: 5. The CDR3 consists of 14 residues. This CDR3 is CASSPSGTIYEQYF. DNA for the CDR3: TGTGCCAGCAGCCCTAGCGGGACTATCTACGAGCAGTACTTC.

This clone was detected a few times. CDR3 bases: TGTGCCAGCAGTCAGGAGGGTATCGGCTACACCTTC. Encoded protein: CASSQEGIGYTF. This rearrangement joins TRBV6-6 to TRBJ1-2; no firm D call. The V end lost 5 bases, the J end lost 8 bases, and 12 bases lay between the germline ends. The germline V gene has CDR1 MNHNY and CDR2 SVGAGI (reference sequence). This CDR3 region has 12 residues.

The chain combines TRBV7-9 with TRBJ2-3; 8 bases agree with TRBD1. Germline V lookup: CDR1 SEHNR, CDR2 FQNEAQ (reference sequence). Trimming at V came to 3 bases and at J to 6 bases, leaving 5 bases not matched to a gene. CDR3 length: 14 amino acids. The CDR3 spells CASSFDRGGDTQYF. As DNA, the CDR3 is TGTGCCAGCAGCTTCGACAGGGGTGGCGATACGCAGTATTTT.

V and J are TRBV19 and TRBJ2-7, with D possibly being TRBD2 (5 bases). The V gene's germline CDR1 is LNHDA and CDR2 SQIVND (reference sequence). The CDR3 consists of 14 residues. In DNA, the CDR3 is TGTGCTAAAACGGGAATTTTGAGTTTCTACGAGCAGTACTTC. It encodes CAKTGILSFYEQYF.

The J gene is TRBJ2-3, the V gene TRBV5-1; a possible D gene is TRBD2 (6 bases). Germline V gene lookup returns CDR1 SGHRS and CDR2 YFSETQ. The ends were cut back, 8 bases at V and 7 bases at J, with 14 bases in the middle. This CDR3 is built from 12 residues. The CDR3 sequence: CASSTSLNTQYF. The CDR3, as DNA: TGCGCCAGTTCGACTAGTCTAAATACGCAGTATTTT.

The chain couples TRBV2 to TRBJ2-7; D is unclear. The V gene's germline CDR1 is SNHLY and CDR2 FYNNEI. The length of the CDR3 is 13 residues. The ends were cut back, 6 bases at V and 3 bases at J, with 12 bases in the middle. CDR3 nucleotide sequence: TGTGCCAGCAGATTTTCTAGAGGCTACGAGCAGTACTTC. This gives the protein CASRFSRGYEQYF.

This chain joins TRBV28 and TRBJ1-5; no clear D gene. V dropped 3 bases and J dropped 0 bases, with 9 bases sitting between them. CDR1 and CDR2 (germline): MDHEN, SYDVKM. CDR3 length: 15 residues. As DNA, the CDR3 is TGTGCCAGCAGTTTCGGGGTCTTTAGCAATCAGCCCCAGCATTTT. Protein product: CASSFGVFSNQPQHF.

DNA for the CDR3: TGTGCCAGCAGCCAAGTGACAGGGTCGGACACTGAAGCTTTCTTT. It encodes CASSQVTGSDTEAFF. This chain connects TRBV4-2 to TRBJ1-1; 7 positions agree with TRBD1. Germline V gene data show CDR1 as LGHNA and CDR2 as YNFKEQ. The CDR3 consists of 15 residues. Trimming at V came to 1 base and at J to 3 bases, leaving 5 bases not matched to a gene.

The V gene is TRBV19, the J gene TRBJ1-1, with D possibly matching TRBD1 (6 bases). V was shortened by 4 bases and J by 0 bases, with 18 bases between the two germline ends. In germline, CDR1 is LNHDA, CDR2 SQIVND (reference sequence). CDR3 size: 17 residues. CDR3 in amino acids: CASSKPGQPLLNTEAFF. CDR3 bases: TGTGCCAGTAGTAAGCCGGGACAACCGTTATTGAACACTGAAGCTTTCTTT.

V and J are TRBV6-1 and TRBJ1-2; 7 positions match TRBD1. Germline CDR1 and CDR2: MNHNS and SASEGT. With 3 bases clipped from V and 7 bases from J, the junction kept 2 bases outside the gene matches. This CDR3 has 12 residues. The CDR3 nucleotides are TGTGCCAGCAGTGAGCGACAGGGTGGCTACACCTTC. As protein: CASSERQGGYTF.

This chain joins TRBV5-1 and TRBJ1-1, with no clear D. Per the germline V gene, CDR1 is SGHRS and CDR2 is YFSETQ. The CDR3 extends over 16 amino acids. Trimming removed 1 base at V and 2 bases at J, with 15 bases between. CDR3 coding DNA: TGCGCCAGCAGCTTGACACAGTCCCGAAAAAACACTGAAGCTTTCTTT. Amino acids: CASSLTQSRKNTEAFF. The full variable domain, in which reference TRBV5-1 and TRBJ1-1 provide the parts outside the CDR3, is KAGVTQTPRYLIKTRGQQVTLSCSPISGHRSVSWYQQTPGQGLQFLFEYFSETQRNKGNFPGRFSGRQFSNSRSEMNVSTLELGDSALYLCASSLTQSRKNTEAFFGQGTRLTVV.

V gene TRBV6-5 combines with J gene TRBJ2-1; D perhaps matches TRBD1 (6 bases). V was trimmed by 6 bases and J by 10 bases, leaving 22 bases between them. Germline lookup yields CDR1 MNHEY and CDR2 SVGAGI. The CDR3 runs 15 residues. The CDR3 region has the DNA TGTGCCAGCAGCCTCACAAGACTCGGACAGCGGGAGCAGTTCTTC. Protein product: CASSLTRLGQREQFF.